Below are 20 T cell receptor beta chains sequenced from a single sample in a study of T cell responses to AZD1222 COVID-19 vaccine (dated by TCRdb to about 2021). Library preparation was by the immunoSEQ multiplex PCR assay. This is the immuneACCESS table as TCRdb keeps it, with only in-frame sequences that have V and J called. A part of the clones is gone; compared with another copy, unresolved V genes explain less than half, and the rest is unexplained. This sample holds around 110,000 clones; around nine tenths were observed only once. Around a tenth of the sample comes from the top ten. What this sample's time point label stands for: baseline before first vaccination. The material sequenced was peripheral blood, taken on day 0 of AZD1222 vaccination. These receptors all stem from an adult in good health.

The DNA for the CDR3 is TGTGCCAGCTCACCTCTACAGGGGAAAGGGGGTAACTATGGCTACACCTTC. This encodes CASSPLQGKGGNYGYTF. V gene TRBV18 combines with J gene TRBJ1-2; 7 bases are shared with TRBD1. This CDR3 is 17 amino acids long. Per germline, CDR1 KGHSH and CDR2 LQKENI. Trimming cost V 3 bases and J 1 base; bases outside gene matches: 11.

The V and J genes are TRBV7-6 and TRBJ2-3; 7 positions agree with TRBD2. Germline V gene data show CDR1 as SGHVS and CDR2 as FNYEAQ. The CDR3 totals 16 residues. V trimming: 5 bases; J trimming: 0 bases; junction bases outside the gene matches: 8. The CDR3 DNA follows: TGTGCCAGCAGCCCACTTGCGGGAGCTAGCACAGATACGCAGTATTTT. Amino acids: CASSPLAGASTDTQYF. Using reference TRBV7-6 and TRBJ2-3 for the parts outside the CDR3, the full variable domain is GAGVSQSPRYKVTKRGQDVALRCDPISGHVSLYWYRQALGQGPEFLTYFNYEAQQDKSGLPNDRFSAERPEGSISTLTIQRTEQRDSAMYRCASSPLAGASTDTQYFGPGTRLTVL.

This chain uses TRBV6-2 or TRBV6-3 with TRBJ1-5; tentatively, D is TRBD1 (5 bases). The CDR3 spans 13 residues. The V end lost 2 bases, the J end lost 6 bases, and 8 bases lay between the germline ends. From germline, CDR1 is MNHEY and CDR2 SVGEGT. CDR3 amino acids: CASSYPGPQPQHF. CDR3 sequence (DNA): TGTGCCAGCAGTTACCCGGGGCCTCAGCCCCAGCATTTT.

The rearrangement uses TRBV7-9 and TRBJ2-1; 9 positions match TRBD2. This CDR3 contains 16 residues. Trimming took 6 bases from V and 1 from J; bases not matched to a gene: 7. The germline V gene has CDR1 SEHNR and CDR2 FQNEAQ (reference sequence). For the CDR3, the DNA is TGTGCCAGCAGTAGACTCGCGGGGGGGTCCTACAATGAGCAGTTCTTC. It is translated as CASSRLAGGSYNEQFF.

The genes are TRBV18 and TRBJ2-3; weak D call: TRBD2 (5 bases). With 4 bases removed from V and 1 base from J, the gap between germline ends came to 12 bases. Germline V gives CDR1 KGHSH, CDR2 LQKENI. The CDR3 length is 15 residues. For the CDR3, the DNA is TGTGCCAGCTCACTCAGGACTGGACGCACAGATACGCAGTATTTT. Protein: CASSLRTGRTDTQYF. Looking up the rest from reference TRBV18 and TRBJ2-3 gives the full variable domain: NAGVMQNPRHLVRRRGQEARLRCSPMKGHSHVYWYRQLPEEGLKFMVYLQKENIIDESGMPKERFSAEFPKEGPSILRIQQVVRGDSAAYFCASSLRTGRTDTQYFGPGTRLTVL.

Only one count was recorded for this clone. The chain links TRBV29-1 to TRBJ1-5, with D perhaps matching TRBD1 (5 bases). CDR1 and CDR2 from the germline V gene are SQVTM and ANQGSEA. This CDR3 comprises 14 residues. Trimming stripped 5 bases from V and 2 bases from J, with 13 bases between. DNA of the CDR3: TGCAGCGTTTCCAGGGATGCCGGCAATCAGCCCCAGCATTTT. This sequence encodes CSVSRDAGNQPQHF.

This clone occurred once. The chain is built from TRBV15 and TRBJ1-4, with TRBD1 matching 8 bases. The ends lost 0 bases at V and 8 bases at J; junction bases unmatched: 5. The CDR3 runs to 15 residues. Germline V CDR1 and CDR2: LNHNV, YYDKDF (reference sequence). The CDR3 DNA is TGTGCCACCAGCAGAGATCGGACAGGGAACGAAAAACTGTTTTTT. The encoded protein is CATSRDRTGNEKLFF. Combining the CDR3 with reference TRBV15 and TRBJ1-4 gives the whole variable domain DAMVIQNPRYQVTQFGKPVTLSCSQTLNHNVMYWYQQKSSQAPKLLFHYYDKDFNNEADTPDNFQSRRPNTSFCFLDIRSPGLGDTAMYLCATSRDRTGNEKLFFGSGTQLSVL.

The chain has TRBV19 and TRBJ1-3; D not resolved. CDR1 LNHDA and CDR2 SQIVND come from the germline V gene (reference sequence). V lost 6 bases and J 4 bases, leaving 16 bases between the germline ends. The CDR3 contains 15 residues. CDR3 nucleotide sequence: TGTGCCAGTAGCCCCTCCGAGGCAGCAGGAAACACCATATATTTT. Translation gives CASSPSEAAGNTIYF.

The chain has TRBV3-1 (or the pseudogene TRBV3-2) and TRBJ1-5, with unresolved D. CDR1 is LGHDT, CDR2 YNNKEL, per germline (reference sequence). This CDR3 is built from 13 residues. V was shortened by 3 bases and J by 2 bases, with 5 bases between the two germline ends. The CDR3 reads CASSHFGNQPQHF. Written as DNA, the CDR3 is TGTGCCAGCAGCCATTTCGGCAATCAGCCCCAGCATTTT.

The J gene is TRBJ2-1, the V gene TRBV5-1; the match to TRBD2 covers 16 bases. Trimming cost V 2 bases and J 15 bases; bases outside gene matches: 14. CDR1 is SGHRS and CDR2 is YFSETQ in the germline V gene. The CDR3 sequence is 17 residues long. CDR3 DNA sequence: TGCGCCAGCAGCTTCATACCCTCCGGGACTAGCGGGGGGGGCTCGTTCTTC. This codes for CASSFIPSGTSGGGSFF. Based on the CDR3 plus reference TRBV5-1 and TRBJ2-1, the full variable domain is KAGVTQTPRYLIKTRGQQVTLSCSPISGHRSVSWYQQTPGQGLQFLFEYFSETQRNKGNFPGRFSGRQFSNSRSEMNVSTLELGDSALYLCASSFIPSGTSGGGSFFGPGTRLTVL.

The chain carries TRBV6-1 and TRBJ1-5; D is possibly TRBD1 (6 bases). The germline V and J ends were trimmed by 2 bases and 6 bases, with 14 bases remaining between them. CDR1 MNHNS and CDR2 SASEGT come from the germline V gene. The CDR3 totals 15 residues. The CDR3, as DNA: TGTGCCAGCAGTGAAAGGGGTACAGGGTTTCAGCCCCAGCATTTT. The encoded protein is CASSERGTGFQPQHF.

The chain combines TRBV5-4 with TRBJ2-3; 9 positions match TRBD2. Germline values: CDR1 SGHNT, CDR2 YYREEE (reference sequence). V lost 0 bases, J lost 0 bases, and 5 bases stayed unmatched. The CDR3 loop spans 17 amino acids. The CDR3 loop is CASSLAASGRSTDTQYF. The CDR3 coding sequence is TGTGCCAGCAGCTTGGCCGCAAGCGGGAGGAGCACAGATACGCAGTATTTT.

V and J are TRBV7-3 and TRBJ2-2, with 7 bases matching TRBD2. The CDR3 totals 12 residues. Germline CDR1 is SGHTA and CDR2 is FQGTGA. V lost 8 bases and J lost 4; bases outside the gene matches: 1. CDR3 coding DNA: TGTGCCAGCTCGGGGGGCACCGGGGAGCTGTTTTTT. Amino acid sequence: CASSGGTGELFF. Combining the CDR3 with reference TRBV7-3 and TRBJ2-2 gives the whole variable domain GAGVSQTPSNKVTEKGKYVELRCDPISGHTALYWYRQSLGQGPEFLIYFQGTGAADDSGLPNDRFFAVRPEGSVSTLKIQRTERGDSAVYLCASSGGTGELFFGEGSRLTVL.

The gene calls are TRBV6-1 and TRBJ1-2; the match to TRBD1 covers 7 bases. The CDR3 is made up of 16 amino acids. The J segment lost 5 bases and the V segment lost 1 base, leaving 10 bases of the junction unmatched. Germline CDR1 is MNHNS and CDR2 is SASEGT. CDR3: CASSEVIRQGVYGYTF. CDR3 nucleotides: TGTGCCAGCAGTGAAGTTATTCGGCAGGGGGTGTATGGCTACACCTTC.

The count of this clone is one. This sequence joins TRBV7-9 and TRBJ1-1, with TRBD1 matching over 8 bases. Trimming at V came to 1 base and at J to 10 bases, leaving 11 bases not matched to a gene. Germline V gives CDR1 SEHNR, CDR2 FQNEAQ (reference sequence). This CDR3 contains 15 residues. The CDR3 DNA reads as TGTGCCAGCAGCTTAGTTGGGCGGACAGGGTTTAGAGCTTTCTTT. Translation: CASSLVGRTGFRAFF. The variable domain in full, with the rest retrieved from reference TRBV7-9 and TRBJ1-1, is DTGVSQNPRHKITKRGQNVTFRCDPISEHNRLYWYRQTLGQGPEFLTYFQNEAQLEKSRLLSDRFSAERPKGSFSTLEIQRTEQGDSAMYLCASSLVGRTGFRAFFGQGTRLTVV.

The V and J genes are TRBV7-2 and TRBJ2-5, with D tentatively TRBD1 or TRBD2 (6 bases each). The germline V and J ends were trimmed by 2 bases and 5 bases, with 9 bases remaining between them. Per the germline V gene, CDR1 is SGHTA and CDR2 is FQGNSA. This CDR3 has 13 residues. This chain's CDR3 is CASSLIGGETQYF. The CDR3 region has the DNA TGTGCCAGCAGCTTAATAGGGGGGGAGACCCAGTACTTC.

V is TRBV4-2 and J is TRBJ1-2; 7 positions match TRBD1. CDR3 length: 16 residues. Trimming removed 1 base from V and 3 bases from J; junction bases left unmatched: 8. Germline CDR1 is LGHNA and CDR2 is YNFKEQ. In DNA form, the CDR3 reads TGTGCCAGCAGCCAAGGACTACAGGGGAGAGACTATGGCTACACCTTC. It encodes CASSQGLQGRDYGYTF.

The chain joins TRBV11-3 to TRBJ2-1, with 7 bases aligning to TRBD2. The V and J ends lost 1 base and 3 bases, in that order; junction bases with no gene match: 3. Germline assignment: CDR1 SGHNT and CDR2 YENEEA. The CDR3 loop spans 15 amino acids. The CDR3 spells CASSLVAGDYNEQFF. Here the CDR3 DNA reads TGTGCCAGCAGCTTAGTGGCGGGGGACTACAATGAGCAGTTCTTC. Looking up the rest from reference TRBV11-3 and TRBJ2-1 gives the full variable domain: EAGVVQSPRYKIIEKKQPVAFWCNPISGHNTLYWYLQNLGQGPELLIRYENEEAVDDSQLPKDRFSAERLKGVDSTLKIQPAELGDSAVYLCASSLVAGDYNEQFFGPGTRLTVL.

The gene calls are TRBV4-2 and TRBJ1-1, with 11 bases lining up with TRBD1. J lost 7 bases, V lost 0 bases, and 4 bases had no gene match. The germline V gene has CDR1 LGHNA and CDR2 YNFKEQ. The CDR3 has 15 residues. CDR3 bases: TGTGCCAGCAGCCAAGAAAGGGACAGGGGGGATGAAGCTTTCTTT. Translated: CASSQERDRGDEAFF.

The rearrangement uses TRBV19 and TRBJ2-1; tentative D call: TRBD1 (6 bases). The CDR3 is made up of 15 amino acids. Deletions cut 6 bases from V and 2 bases from J, with 14 bases between. Germline-derived CDR1 and CDR2 are LNHDA and SQIVND (reference sequence). CDR3 nucleotide sequence: TGTGCCAGTAGGCGGCAACAGGGTCCCTACAATGAGCAGTTCTTC. Translation gives CASRRQQGPYNEQFF.